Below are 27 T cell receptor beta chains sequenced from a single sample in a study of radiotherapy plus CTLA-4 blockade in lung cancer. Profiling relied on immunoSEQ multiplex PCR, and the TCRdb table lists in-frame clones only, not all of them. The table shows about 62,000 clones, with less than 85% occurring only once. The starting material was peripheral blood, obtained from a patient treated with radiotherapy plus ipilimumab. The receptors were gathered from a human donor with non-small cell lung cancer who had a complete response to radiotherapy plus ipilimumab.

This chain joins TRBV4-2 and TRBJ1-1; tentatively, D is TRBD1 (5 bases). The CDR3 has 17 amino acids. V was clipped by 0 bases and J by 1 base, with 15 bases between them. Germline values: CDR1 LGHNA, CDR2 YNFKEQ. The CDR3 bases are TGTGCCAGCAGCCAAGATGGAGGGGCCTTGGGGAACACTGAAGCTTTCTTT. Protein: CASSQDGGALGNTEAFF.

Written as DNA, the CDR3 is TGTGCCAGCAGGACCGGGGGGGCAGGGTTTAATGAAAAACTGTTTTTT. Protein product: CASRTGGAGFNEKLFF. The chain joins TRBV28 to TRBJ1-4, with D perhaps matching TRBD1 (6 bases). The CDR3 is 16 amino acids. CDR1 is MDHEN and CDR2 is SYDVKM in the germline V gene. V lost 6 bases to trimming and J lost 4 bases, with 18 bases between them.

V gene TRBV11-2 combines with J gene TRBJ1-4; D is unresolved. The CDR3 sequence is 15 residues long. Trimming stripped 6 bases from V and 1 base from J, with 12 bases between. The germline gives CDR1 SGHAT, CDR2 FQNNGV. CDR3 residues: CASRRLRQTNEKLFF. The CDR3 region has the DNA TGTGCCAGCAGGAGGTTGAGGCAAACTAATGAAAAACTGTTTTTT. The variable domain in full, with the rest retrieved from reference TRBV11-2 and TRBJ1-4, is EAGVAQSPRYKIIEKRQSVAFWCNPISGHATLYWYQQILGQGPKLLIQFQNNGVVDDSQLPKDRFSAERLKGVDSTLKIQPAKLEDSAVYLCASRRLRQTNEKLFFGSGTQLSVL.

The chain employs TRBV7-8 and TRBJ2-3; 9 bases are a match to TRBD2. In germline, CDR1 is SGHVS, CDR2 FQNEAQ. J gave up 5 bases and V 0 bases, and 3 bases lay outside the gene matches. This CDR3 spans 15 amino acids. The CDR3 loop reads CASSLASGRLDTQYF. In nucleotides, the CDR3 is TGTGCCAGCAGCTTAGCCAGCGGGAGGTTAGATACGCAGTATTTT.

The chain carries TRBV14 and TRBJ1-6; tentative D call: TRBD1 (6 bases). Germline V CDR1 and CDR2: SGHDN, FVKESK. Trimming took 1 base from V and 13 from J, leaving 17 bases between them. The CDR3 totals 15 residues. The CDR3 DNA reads TGTGCCAGCAGCCAAGTGATCGGCAGGGGTGTGCCCCTCCACTTT. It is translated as CASSQVIGRGVPLHF.

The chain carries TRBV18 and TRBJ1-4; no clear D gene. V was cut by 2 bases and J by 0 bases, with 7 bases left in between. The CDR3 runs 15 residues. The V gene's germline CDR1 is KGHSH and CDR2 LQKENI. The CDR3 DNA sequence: TGTGCCAGCTCACCAATGGTAGCAACTAATGAAAAACTGTTTTTT. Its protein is CASSPMVATNEKLFF.

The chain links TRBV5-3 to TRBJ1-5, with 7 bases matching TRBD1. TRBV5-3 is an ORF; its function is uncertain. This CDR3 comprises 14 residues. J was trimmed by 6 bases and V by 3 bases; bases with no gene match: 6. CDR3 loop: CARSCTGAGQPQHF. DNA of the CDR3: TGTGCCAGAAGCTGCACAGGGGCCGGTCAGCCCCAGCATTTT.

In nucleotides, the CDR3 is TGTGCCAGCAGTTCGAGAAATGAGCAGTTCTTC. Translated: CASSSRNEQFF. This sequence joins TRBV4-2 and TRBJ2-1; D remains unclear. Germline CDR1 reads LGHNA; CDR2 reads YNFKEQ. The length of the CDR3 is 11 residues. V lost 6 bases and J lost 7, with 7 bases in between.

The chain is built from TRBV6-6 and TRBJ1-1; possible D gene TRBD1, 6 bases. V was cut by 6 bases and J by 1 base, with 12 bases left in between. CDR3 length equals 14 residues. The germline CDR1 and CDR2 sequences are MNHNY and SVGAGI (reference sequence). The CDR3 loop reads CASRLQGPNTEAFF. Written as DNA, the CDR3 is TGTGCCAGCAGACTACAGGGACCGAACACTGAAGCTTTCTTT.

CDR3 loop: CASSQDLLEGYTF. CDR3 sequence (DNA): TGTGCCAGCAGCCAAGATTTACTTGAAGGCTACACCTTC. V gene TRBV4-2 combines with J gene TRBJ1-2; D call uncertain. The germline V gene has CDR1 LGHNA and CDR2 YNFKEQ. The CDR3 consists of 13 residues. Trimming took off 0 bases at V and 8 bases at J, with 10 bases between the two ends.

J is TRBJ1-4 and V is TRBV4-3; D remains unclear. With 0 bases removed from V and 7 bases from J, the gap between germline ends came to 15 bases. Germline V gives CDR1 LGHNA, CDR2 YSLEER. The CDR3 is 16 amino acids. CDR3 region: CASSQDWQNQAEKLFF. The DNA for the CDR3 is TGCGCCAGCAGCCAAGATTGGCAGAACCAGGCTGAAAAACTGTTTTTT.

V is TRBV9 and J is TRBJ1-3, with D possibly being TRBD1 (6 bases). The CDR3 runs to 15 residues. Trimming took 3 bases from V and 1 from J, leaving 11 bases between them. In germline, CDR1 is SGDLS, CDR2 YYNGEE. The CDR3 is CASSAKQGSGNTIYF. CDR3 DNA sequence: TGTGCCAGCAGCGCGAAACAGGGTTCTGGAAACACCATATATTTT.

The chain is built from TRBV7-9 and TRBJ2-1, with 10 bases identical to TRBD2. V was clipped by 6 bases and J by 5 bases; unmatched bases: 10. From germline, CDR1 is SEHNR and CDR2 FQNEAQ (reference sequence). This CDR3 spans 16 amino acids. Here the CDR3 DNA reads TGTGCCAGCAGTTCAACTAGCGGGAAACCCGACAATGAGCAGTTCTTC. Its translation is CASSSTSGKPDNEQFF.

In DNA form, the CDR3 reads TGTGCCAGCAGTTTATCGGGACAGGGGGGCTGGTATGGCTACACCTTC. This codes for CASSLSGQGGWYGYTF. The chain recombines TRBV27 with TRBJ1-2; 11 bases are a match to TRBD1. This CDR3 comprises 16 residues. Trimming cost V 0 bases and J 5 bases; bases outside gene matches: 5. Germline lookup yields CDR1 MNHEY and CDR2 SMNVEV (reference sequence).

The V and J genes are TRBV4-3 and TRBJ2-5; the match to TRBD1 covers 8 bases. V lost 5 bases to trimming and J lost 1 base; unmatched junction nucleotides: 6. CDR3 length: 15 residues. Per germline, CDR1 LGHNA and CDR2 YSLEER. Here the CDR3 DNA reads TGCGCCAGCAGCTTGGGAACAGGGGGCCAAGAGACCCAGTACTTC. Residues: CASSLGTGGQETQYF.

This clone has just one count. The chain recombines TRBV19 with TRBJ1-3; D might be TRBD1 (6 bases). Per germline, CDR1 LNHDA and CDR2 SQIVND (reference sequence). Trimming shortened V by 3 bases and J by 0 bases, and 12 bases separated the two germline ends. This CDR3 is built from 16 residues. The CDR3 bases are TGTGCCAGTAGTATCAGGGCAGGGGCCTCTGGAAACACCATATATTTT. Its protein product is CASSIRAGASGNTIYF.

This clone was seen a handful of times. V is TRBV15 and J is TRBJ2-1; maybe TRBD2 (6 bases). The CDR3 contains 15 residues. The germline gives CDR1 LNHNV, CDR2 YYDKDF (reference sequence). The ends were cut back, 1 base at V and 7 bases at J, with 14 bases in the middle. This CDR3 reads CATSRVTGVGNEQFF. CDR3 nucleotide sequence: TGTGCCACCAGCAGAGTTACGGGAGTGGGTAATGAGCAGTTCTTC.

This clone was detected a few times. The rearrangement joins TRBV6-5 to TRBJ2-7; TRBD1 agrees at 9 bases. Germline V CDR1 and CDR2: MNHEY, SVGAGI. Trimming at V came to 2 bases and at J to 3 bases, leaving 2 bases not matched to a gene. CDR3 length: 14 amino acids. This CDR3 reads CASSYGDRDYEQYF. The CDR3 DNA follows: TGTGCCAGCAGTTACGGGGACAGGGACTACGAGCAGTACTTC.

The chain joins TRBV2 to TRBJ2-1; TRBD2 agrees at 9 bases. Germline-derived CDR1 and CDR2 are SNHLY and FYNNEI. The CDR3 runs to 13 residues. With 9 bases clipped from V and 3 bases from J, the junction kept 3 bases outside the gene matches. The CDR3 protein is CASGLAFYNEQFF. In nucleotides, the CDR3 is TGTGCCAGTGGACTAGCGTTCTACAATGAGCAGTTCTTC.

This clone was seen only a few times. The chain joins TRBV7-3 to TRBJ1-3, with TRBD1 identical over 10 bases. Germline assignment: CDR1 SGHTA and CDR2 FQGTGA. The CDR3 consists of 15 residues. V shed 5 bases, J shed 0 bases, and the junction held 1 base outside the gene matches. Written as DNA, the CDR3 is TGTGCCAGCAGCAGGGACAGGGGCTCTGGAAACACCATATATTTT. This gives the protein CASSRDRGSGNTIYF.

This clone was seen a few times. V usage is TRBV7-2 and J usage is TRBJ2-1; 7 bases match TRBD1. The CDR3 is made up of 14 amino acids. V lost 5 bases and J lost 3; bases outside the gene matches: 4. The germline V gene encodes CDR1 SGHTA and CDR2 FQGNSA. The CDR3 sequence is CASSPRDSYNEQFF. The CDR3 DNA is TGTGCCAGCAGCCCGAGGGACAGCTACAATGAGCAGTTCTTC. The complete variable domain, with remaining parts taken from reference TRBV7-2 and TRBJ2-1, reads GAGVSQSPSNKVTEKGKDVELRCDPISGHTALYWYRQSLGQGLEFLIYFQGNSAPDKSGLPSDRFSAERTGGSVSTLTIQRTQQEDSAVYLCASSPRDSYNEQFFGPGTRLTVL.

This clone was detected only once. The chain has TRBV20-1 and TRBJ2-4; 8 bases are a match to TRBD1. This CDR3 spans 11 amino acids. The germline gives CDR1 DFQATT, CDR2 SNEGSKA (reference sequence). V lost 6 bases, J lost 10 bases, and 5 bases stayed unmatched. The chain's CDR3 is CSARTGTIQYF. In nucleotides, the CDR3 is TGCAGTGCAAGGACAGGGACGATTCAGTACTTC.

In DNA, the CDR3 is TGCGCCAGCAGCCAAGAGGGACAGGGGGGCTATGGCTACACCTTC. Protein: CASSQEGQGGYGYTF. This chain connects TRBV4-1 to TRBJ1-2; 11 bases fit TRBD1. This CDR3 has 15 amino acids. Germline CDR1 MGHRA, CDR2 YSYEKL. With 0 bases clipped from V and 4 bases from J, the junction kept 1 base outside the gene matches.

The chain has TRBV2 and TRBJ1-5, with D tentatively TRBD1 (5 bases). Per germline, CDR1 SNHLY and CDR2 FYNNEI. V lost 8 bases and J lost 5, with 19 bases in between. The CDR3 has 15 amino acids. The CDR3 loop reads CASGRGGTGYQPQHF. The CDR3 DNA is TGTGCCAGCGGCCGGGGAGGTACAGGTTATCAGCCCCAGCATTTT.

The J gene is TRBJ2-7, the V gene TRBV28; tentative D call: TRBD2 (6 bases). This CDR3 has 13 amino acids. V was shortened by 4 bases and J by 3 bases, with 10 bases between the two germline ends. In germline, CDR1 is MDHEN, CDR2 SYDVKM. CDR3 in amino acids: CASSYPGGYEQYF. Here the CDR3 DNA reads TGTGCCAGCAGTTACCCCGGGGGCTACGAGCAGTACTTC.

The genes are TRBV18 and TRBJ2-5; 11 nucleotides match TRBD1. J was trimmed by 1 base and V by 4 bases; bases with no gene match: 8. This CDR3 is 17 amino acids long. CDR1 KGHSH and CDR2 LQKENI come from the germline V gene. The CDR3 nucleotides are TGTGCCAGCTCACACCGGACAGGGGGCCAACTCCAAGAGACCCAGTACTTC. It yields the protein CASSHRTGGQLQETQYF.

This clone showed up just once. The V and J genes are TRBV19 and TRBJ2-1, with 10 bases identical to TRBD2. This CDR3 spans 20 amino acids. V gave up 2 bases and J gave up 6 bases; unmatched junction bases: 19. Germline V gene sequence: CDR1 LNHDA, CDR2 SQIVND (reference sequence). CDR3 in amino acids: CASSISLRLYGSGRSNEQFF. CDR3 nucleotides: TGTGCCAGTAGTATATCCCTCCGGCTGTATGGTAGCGGGAGGAGCAATGAGCAGTTCTTC.